This entry lists 19 T cell receptor beta chains sequenced from one sample in a study of T cell responses to AZD1222 COVID-19 vaccine. Assay used: immunoSEQ multiplex PCR; TCRdb lists only in-frame clones, some missing. In the table there are approximately 180,000 clones, over 80% of which are singletons. Specimen: peripheral blood, collected on day 0 of AZD1222 vaccination. These receptors were obtained from an adult in good health.

The rearrangement links TRBV27 to TRBJ1-6; perhaps TRBD1 as D (5 bases). Trimming left V 6 bases short and J 4 bases short, with 19 bases between. Germline V gives CDR1 MNHEY, CDR2 SMNVEV (reference sequence). The CDR3 is made up of 17 amino acids. CDR3 protein: CASSGGGVSRYNSPLHF. In DNA, the CDR3 is TGTGCCAGCAGCGGGGGAGGGGTCTCCCGTTATAATTCACCCCTCCACTTT.

The chain joins TRBV19 to TRBJ1-3; D unresolved. Germline V CDR1 and CDR2: LNHDA, SQIVND (reference sequence). The V end lost 0 bases, the J end lost 4 bases, and 4 bases lay between the germline ends. The CDR3 is 13 amino acids. CDR3 amino acids: CASSIEFGNTIYF. The DNA for the CDR3 is TGTGCCAGTAGTATAGAATTCGGAAACACCATATATTTT.

This clone appeared once. The chain has TRBV6-5 and TRBJ2-5; no clear D. Trimming shortened V by 2 bases and J by 0 bases, and 1 base separated the two germline ends. Germline CDR1 reads MNHEY; CDR2 reads SVGAGI. The CDR3 is 12 residues long. CDR3 coding DNA: TGTGCCAGCAGTTACAACCAAGAGACCCAGTACTTC. This encodes CASSYNQETQYF.

The V and J genes are TRBV5-8 and TRBJ1-1, with D perhaps matching TRBD1 (6 bases). This CDR3 comprises 14 residues. V lost 2 bases, J lost 0 bases, and 8 bases lay in between. Per the germline V gene, CDR1 is SGHTS and CDR2 is YDEGEE. CDR3 coding DNA: TGTGCCAGCAGCTTACAGGGAGTGAACACTGAAGCTTTCTTT. Protein sequence: CASSLQGVNTEAFF.

This clone was observed a single time. V gene TRBV4-1 combines with J gene TRBJ1-2, with TRBD1 identical over 9 bases. Germline V gene sequence: CDR1 MGHRA, CDR2 YSYEKL. The junction had 2 bases not matched to a gene; V was cut back by 1 base and J by 5 bases. This CDR3 has 14 residues. CDR3: CASSQATGGYGYTF. CDR3 coding DNA: TGCGCCAGCAGCCAAGCGACAGGGGGGTATGGCTACACCTTC.

V usage is TRBV5-4 and J usage is TRBJ2-2, with 8 bases lining up with TRBD2. The CDR3 runs 18 residues. Per germline, CDR1 SGHNT and CDR2 YYREEE (reference sequence). Germline trimming cut 0 bases from V and 0 bases from J; bases unmatched to any gene: 7. The chain's CDR3 is CASSLAPAGATNTGELFF. CDR3 coding DNA: TGTGCCAGCAGCTTGGCTCCAGCGGGGGCTACGAACACCGGGGAGCTGTTTTTT.

The V and J genes are TRBV19 and TRBJ2-5, with TRBD1 matching over 7 bases. The CDR3 contains 16 residues. Per the germline V gene, CDR1 is LNHDA and CDR2 is SQIVND (reference sequence). J was trimmed by 5 bases and V by 4 bases; bases with no gene match: 13. In DNA, the CDR3 is TGTGCCAGTAGTAGATACAAGGGACAGCTGGAGGAGACCCAGTACTTC. This gives the protein CASSRYKGQLEETQYF.

This CDR3 reads CASSSGYGYEQYF. CDR3 coding DNA: TGTGCCAGTAGTTCAGGGTATGGATACGAGCAGTACTTC. The rearrangement uses TRBV19 and TRBJ2-7, with D perhaps TRBD1 (5 bases). V was trimmed by 5 bases and J by 4 bases, leaving 12 bases between them. The CDR3 spans 13 residues. Germline values: CDR1 LNHDA, CDR2 SQIVND (reference sequence).

This chain links TRBV18 with TRBJ1-5, with D maybe TRBD1 (6 bases). The germline V gene has CDR1 KGHSH and CDR2 LQKENI. With 0 bases removed from V and 1 base from J, the gap between germline ends came to 10 bases. This CDR3 contains 16 residues. CDR3 sequence reads: CASSPPGGTSNQPQHF. In DNA form, the CDR3 reads TGTGCCAGCTCACCACCCGGGGGCACGAGCAATCAGCCCCAGCATTTT. Drawing the rest from reference TRBV18 and TRBJ1-5, the complete variable domain is NAGVMQNPRHLVRRRGQEARLRCSPMKGHSHVYWYRQLPEEGLKFMVYLQKENIIDESGMPKERFSAEFPKEGPSILRIQQVVRGDSAAYFCASSPPGGTSNQPQHFGDGTRLSIL.

The chain recombines TRBV12-5 with TRBJ1-1; D is uncertain. Trimming removed 1 base at V and 4 bases at J, with 13 bases between. The CDR3 has 15 residues. Germline V gene lookup returns CDR1 LGHNT and CDR2 FRNRAP. CDR3 nucleotides: TGTGCTAGTGGTTTGGATGGACCGAGGAGCACTGAAGCTTTCTTT. Translating gives CASGLDGPRSTEAFF.

The genes are TRBV5-1 and TRBJ2-7, with TRBD1 matching over 9 bases. V was pared by 2 bases and J by 2 bases, with 2 bases of the junction left unmatched. Germline V lookup: CDR1 SGHRS, CDR2 YFSETQ. The CDR3 consists of 14 residues. CDR3 amino acids: CASSLGTGPYEQYF. The DNA of the CDR3 is TGCGCCAGCAGCTTAGGGACAGGGCCCTACGAGCAGTACTTC.

This chain joins TRBV3-1 (or the pseudogene TRBV3-2) and TRBJ2-5, with 7 bases that match TRBD1. CDR1 is LGHDT and CDR2 is YNNKEL in the germline V gene (reference sequence). This CDR3 contains 15 residues. V lost 3 bases to trimming and J lost 5 bases; unmatched junction nucleotides: 9. CDR3: CASSQGTVGGETQYF. The CDR3 DNA follows: TGTGCCAGCAGCCAGGGGACAGTCGGTGGGGAGACCCAGTACTTC.

This clone was observed once. This sequence joins TRBV5-1 and TRBJ1-2; D is undetermined. CDR1 and CDR2 (germline): SGHRS, YFSETQ. The CDR3 runs 13 residues. Trimming took off 0 bases at V and 8 bases at J, with 11 bases between the two ends. CDR3 protein: CASSLDGGAGYTF. Written as DNA, the CDR3 is TGCGCCAGCAGCTTGGACGGCGGTGCGGGCTACACCTTC.

This clone was observed a single time. V and J are TRBV4-2 and TRBJ2-3; D is possibly TRBD2 (6 bases). The V and J ends lost 0 bases and 3 bases respectively, with 10 bases between them. The germline CDR1 and CDR2 sequences are LGHNA and YNFKEQ. This CDR3 has 15 amino acids. The CDR3 DNA reads as TGTGCCAGCAGCCAAGAACGGGGGAGAACAGATACGCAGTATTTT. Its protein is CASSQERGRTDTQYF.

Turning to this clone: Relative to the germline gene, one junction end is altered; a read error may explain this. The chain links TRBV6-2 or TRBV6-3 to TRBJ2-5; 9 positions agree with TRBD2. CDR1 is MNHEY and CDR2 is SVGEGT in the germline V gene. The CDR3 extends over 15 amino acids. The CDR3, as DNA: TGTGCCAGCAATTACCAGACTAGCGGAAAAGAGACCCAGTACTTC. Translating it yields CASNYQTSGKETQYF.

The chain uses TRBV2 and TRBJ1-2; possible D gene TRBD1, 5 bases. Germline CDR1 SNHLY, CDR2 FYNNEI. The CDR3 is made up of 17 amino acids. V shed 4 bases and J shed 2 bases, with 20 bases lying between them. CDR3 in amino acids: CASSAPGRTLGNYGYTF. The CDR3 coding sequence is TGTGCCAGCAGTGCCCCGGGACGAACTCTCGGAAACTATGGCTACACCTTC.

This clone was detected once. The chain has TRBV6-5 and TRBJ2-5; D is unresolved. CDR3 length equals 15 residues. Between the trimmed V and J ends, which lost 6 bases and 5 bases, there was a span of 19 bases. CDR1 and CDR2 (germline): MNHEY, SVGAGI. This CDR3 reads CASRITDTRYETQYF. Written as DNA, the CDR3 is TGTGCCAGCAGAATAACCGACACCCGCTACGAGACCCAGTACTTC.

The chain employs TRBV14 and TRBJ2-1; D may match TRBD1 or TRBD2 (5 bases each). The V end lost 0 bases, the J end lost 4 bases, and 16 bases lay between the germline ends. Germline CDR1 reads SGHDN; CDR2 reads FVKESK. The CDR3 is 17 amino acids. In nucleotides, the CDR3 is TGTGCCAGCAGCCAAGATTTCTGGACGAGGGGTTACAATGAGCAGTTCTTC. Translating gives CASSQDFWTRGYNEQFF.

This clone was detected once. The chain employs TRBV27 and TRBJ2-7; maybe TRBD1 (6 bases). Germline-derived CDR1 and CDR2 are MNHEY and SMNVEV (reference sequence). CDR3 length: 16 residues. The V gene lost 7 bases and the J gene lost 2 bases, with 21 bases spanning the gap. CDR3 sequence: CASTPKGQGFTYEQYF. The CDR3 DNA reads TGTGCCAGCACCCCAAAGGGGCAGGGGTTCACCTACGAGCAGTACTTC.